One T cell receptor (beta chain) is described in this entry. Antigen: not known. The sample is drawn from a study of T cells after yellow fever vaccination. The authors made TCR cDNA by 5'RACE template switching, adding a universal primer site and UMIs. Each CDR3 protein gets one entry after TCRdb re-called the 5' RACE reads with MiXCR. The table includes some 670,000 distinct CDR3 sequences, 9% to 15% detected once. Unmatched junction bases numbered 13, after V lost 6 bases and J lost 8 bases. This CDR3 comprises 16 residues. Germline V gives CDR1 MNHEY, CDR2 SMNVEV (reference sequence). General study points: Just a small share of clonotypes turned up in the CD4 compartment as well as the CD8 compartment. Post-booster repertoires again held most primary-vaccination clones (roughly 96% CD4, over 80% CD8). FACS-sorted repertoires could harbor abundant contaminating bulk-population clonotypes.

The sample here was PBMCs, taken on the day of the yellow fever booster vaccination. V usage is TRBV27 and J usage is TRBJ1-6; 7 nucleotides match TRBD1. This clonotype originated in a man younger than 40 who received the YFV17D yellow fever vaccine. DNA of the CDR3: TGTGCCAGCAGAACATTACGACAGGGCGATTATTCACCCCTCCACTTT. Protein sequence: CASRTLRQGDYSPLHF.